This is a list of T cell receptor beta chains from one sample in a study of radiotherapy plus CTLA-4 blockade in lung cancer. The table came from immunoSEQ multiplex PCR; TCRdb's copy has only in-frame clones and leaves some out. The sample yields 100,000 or so clones, around 86% seen once. This specimen consisted of peripheral blood, obtained from a patient treated with radiotherapy plus ipilimumab. The receptors stem from a human donor with non-small cell lung cancer that progressed on radiotherapy plus ipilimumab. The CDR3 runs from the conserved cysteine through the conserved F or W. Fields, in order: CDR3 protein, CDR3 DNA, D gene, CDR3 length, clone size, J gene, V gene. A D gene is named only where the DNA matches it firmly. Rows give clone size only sometimes, using once, few, many, or a class for an expanded clone.

CDR3aa: CASSPRVDRTNYGYTF; CDR3nt: TGTGCCAGCAGCCCGCGGGTTGACCGGACTAACTATGGCTACACCTTC; d_gene: NA; len: 16; abundance: NA; j_gene: TRBJ1-2; v_gene: TRBV7-3
CDR3aa: CASSPGTVAGGYTF; CDR3nt: TGTGCCAGTAGCCCCGGGACAGTGGCCGGGGGCTACACCTTC; d_gene: TRBD1; len: 14; abundance: NA; j_gene: TRBJ1-2; v_gene: TRBV19
CDR3aa: CASSFGGLAGPYEQYF; CDR3nt: TGTGCCAGCAGTTTTGGGGGACTAGCGGGACCCTACGAGCAGTACTTC; d_gene: TRBD2; len: 16; abundance: NA; j_gene: TRBJ2-7; v_gene: TRBV27
CDR3aa: CASSAGPLGGYTF; CDR3nt: TGTGCCAGCAGCGCGGGCCCCCTTGGGGGCTACACCTTC; d_gene: NA; len: 13; abundance: NA; j_gene: TRBJ1-2; v_gene: TRBV2
CDR3aa: CAISESSGAYNEQFF; CDR3nt: TGTGCCATCAGTGAGTCGAGCGGAGCCTACAATGAGCAGTTCTTC; d_gene: NA; len: 15; abundance: NA; j_gene: TRBJ2-1; v_gene: TRBV10-3
CDR3aa: CASSPQGWQSSYEQYF; CDR3nt: TGTGCCAGCTCCCCGCAAGGGTGGCAGAGCTCCTACGAGCAGTACTTC; d_gene: NA; len: 16; abundance: once; j_gene: TRBJ2-7; v_gene: TRBV18
CDR3aa: CASSSAYGYTF; CDR3nt: TGTGCCAGCAGCTCGGCCTATGGCTACACCTTC; d_gene: NA; len: 11; abundance: NA; j_gene: TRBJ1-2; v_gene: TRBV7-2
CDR3aa: CASNPRDKPYEQYF; CDR3nt: TGCGCCAGCAACCCTCGGGACAAGCCCTACGAGCAGTACTTC; d_gene: NA; len: 14; abundance: NA; j_gene: TRBJ2-7; v_gene: TRBV5-1
CDR3aa: CASSFSTGTGLYTQYF; CDR3nt: TGTGCCAGCAGCTTTTCGACCGGGACAGGGCTTTATACGCAGTATTTT; d_gene: TRBD1; len: 16; abundance: NA; j_gene: TRBJ2-3; v_gene: TRBV11-3
CDR3aa: CASSRTGQGEWANTEAFF; CDR3nt: TGTGCCAGCAGCCGCACGGGACAGGGGGAATGGGCGAACACTGAAGCTTTCTTT; d_gene: TRBD1; len: 18; abundance: once; j_gene: TRBJ1-1; v_gene: TRBV7-8
CDR3aa: CASSPNNVRSGYISGANVLTF; CDR3nt: TGCGCCAGCAGCCCGAACAACGTTCGGTCAGGGTACATCTCTGGGGCCAACGTCCTGACTTTC; d_gene: NA; len: 21; abundance: NA; j_gene: TRBJ2-6; v_gene: TRBV4-1
CDR3aa: CASSLAGGTREQYF; CDR3nt: TGTGCCAGCAGCCTGGCAGGCGGGACACGAGAGCAGTACTTC; d_gene: NA; len: 14; abundance: few; j_gene: TRBJ2-7; v_gene: TRBV5-4
CDR3aa: CASSQDGTGDQPQHF; CDR3nt: TGTGCCAGCAGCCAAGATGGGACAGGAGATCAGCCCCAGCATTTT; d_gene: TRBD1; len: 15; abundance: few; j_gene: TRBJ1-5; v_gene: TRBV4-2
CDR3aa: CASRKRDRPTDTQYF; CDR3nt: TGTGCCAGCAGAAAAAGGGACAGACCCACAGATACGCAGTATTTT; d_gene: TRBD1; len: 15; abundance: NA; j_gene: TRBJ2-3; v_gene: TRBV7-9
CDR3aa: CASSVGSSENIQYF; CDR3nt: TGTGCCAGCAGCGTAGGCAGTTCAGAGAACATTCAGTACTTC; d_gene: NA; len: 14; abundance: NA; j_gene: TRBJ2-4; v_gene: TRBV9
CDR3aa: CASGRRLDTEAFF; CDR3nt: TGTGCCAGCGGGCGCAGATTGGACACTGAAGCTTTCTTT; d_gene: NA; len: 13; abundance: NA; j_gene: TRBJ1-1; v_gene: TRBV6-5
CDR3aa: CASSQGNRARTNEKLFF; CDR3nt: TGCGCCAGCAGCCAAGGTAACAGAGCCCGCACTAATGAAAAACTGTTTTTT; d_gene: NA; len: 17; abundance: NA; j_gene: TRBJ1-4; v_gene: TRBV4-1
CDR3aa: CSVVPGARTEAFF; CDR3nt: TGCAGCGTTGTTCCGGGGGCAAGGACTGAAGCTTTCTTT; d_gene: NA; len: 13; abundance: NA; j_gene: TRBJ1-1; v_gene: TRBV29-1
CDR3aa: CASRLSGSVVTGEQFF; CDR3nt: TGCGCCAGCAGGCTGAGCGGGAGTGTTGTAACGGGTGAGCAGTTCTTC; d_gene: TRBD2; len: 16; abundance: few; j_gene: TRBJ2-1; v_gene: TRBV5-1
CDR3aa: CASSLESGTYGYTF; CDR3nt: TGTGCCAGCAGCTTAGAATCAGGGACCTATGGCTACACCTTC; d_gene: NA; len: 14; abundance: NA; j_gene: TRBJ1-2; v_gene: TRBV7-9
CDR3aa: CASSQNRGANYGHTF; CDR3nt: TGTGCCAGCAGCCAAAACAGGGGGGCCAACTATGGCCACACCTTC; d_gene: TRBD1; len: 15; abundance: NA; j_gene: TRBJ1-2; v_gene: TRBV4-2
CDR3aa: CAWSSRGQGAIDTQYF; CDR3nt: TGTGCCTGGAGTTCTCGTGGACAGGGGGCAATAGATACGCAGTATTTT; d_gene: TRBD1; len: 16; abundance: NA; j_gene: TRBJ2-3; v_gene: TRBV30
CDR3aa: CASSANRVPQPQHF; CDR3nt: TGTGCCAGTAGTGCAAACAGGGTTCCGCAGCCCCAGCATTTT; d_gene: NA; len: 14; abundance: NA; j_gene: TRBJ1-5; v_gene: TRBV19
CDR3aa: CASSVREVGQPQHF; CDR3nt: TGTGCCAGCAGTGTCCGCGAAGTGGGTCAGCCCCAGCATTTT; d_gene: NA; len: 14; abundance: NA; j_gene: TRBJ1-5; v_gene: TRBV27
CDR3aa: CASSPQRLAGRSTSTNEKLFF; CDR3nt: TGTGCCAGCAGTCCTCAGAGGTTAGCGGGACGCTCTACCTCAACTAATGAAAAACTGTTTTTT; d_gene: NA; len: 21; abundance: NA; j_gene: TRBJ1-4; v_gene: TRBV2
CDR3aa: CATSREGSRQPQHF; CDR3nt: TGTGCCACCAGCAGAGAGGGCTCACGGCAGCCCCAGCATTTT; d_gene: NA; len: 14; abundance: few; j_gene: TRBJ1-5; v_gene: TRBV15
CDR3aa: CASSVGDSGRVSDTQYF; CDR3nt: TGTGCCAGCAGCGTAGGAGATAGCGGGAGGGTCTCAGATACGCAGTATTTT; d_gene: TRBD2; len: 17; abundance: NA; j_gene: TRBJ2-3; v_gene: TRBV9
CDR3aa: CASSPLRYTGELFF; CDR3nt: TGTGCCAGCAGCCCCCTTCGGTACACCGGGGAGCTGTTTTTT; d_gene: NA; len: 14; abundance: NA; j_gene: TRBJ2-2; v_gene: TRBV5-6
CDR3aa: CASTALQGLNTEAFF; CDR3nt: TGTGCCAGCACCGCACTACAGGGGCTAAACACTGAAGCTTTCTTT; d_gene: TRBD1; len: 15; abundance: NA; j_gene: TRBJ1-1; v_gene: TRBV19
CDR3aa: CASSIPDRVTEAFF; CDR3nt: TGTGCCAGTAGTATCCCGGACAGGGTAACTGAAGCTTTCTTT; d_gene: TRBD1; len: 14; abundance: few; j_gene: TRBJ1-1; v_gene: TRBV19
CDR3aa: CASSPTRTGNTIYF; CDR3nt: TGTGCCAGCAGCCCTACGAGGACTGGAAACACCATATATTTT; d_gene: NA; len: 14; abundance: NA; j_gene: TRBJ1-3; v_gene: TRBV9
CDR3aa: CASSWEGRNTEAFF; CDR3nt: TGTGCCAGCAGTTGGGAGGGTCGGAACACTGAAGCTTTCTTT; d_gene: NA; len: 14; abundance: NA; j_gene: TRBJ1-1; v_gene: TRBV7-9
CDR3aa: CASGKVRESEQFF; CDR3nt: TGTGCCAGCGGTAAAGTCAGGGAAAGCGAGCAGTTCTTC; d_gene: NA; len: 13; abundance: NA; j_gene: TRBJ2-1; v_gene: TRBV6-1
CDR3aa: CASSFGVTDTQYF; CDR3nt: TGCGCCAGCAGCTTTGGGGTTACAGATACGCAGTATTTT; d_gene: NA; len: 13; abundance: NA; j_gene: TRBJ2-3; v_gene: TRBV5-1
CDR3aa: CASSPPNSGANVLTF; CDR3nt: TGTGCCAGCTCACCACCGAACTCTGGGGCCAACGTCCTGACTTTC; d_gene: NA; len: 15; abundance: NA; j_gene: TRBJ2-6; v_gene: TRBV18
CDR3aa: CASSVTSGGASDTQYF; CDR3nt: TGCGCCAGCAGCGTAACTAGCGGGGGGGCATCTGATACGCAGTATTTT; d_gene: TRBD2; len: 16; abundance: NA; j_gene: TRBJ2-3; v_gene: TRBV5-1
CDR3aa: CASRAQGSANEKLFF; CDR3nt: TGTGCCAGCAGGGCTCAGGGGTCTGCTAATGAAAAACTGTTTTTT; d_gene: NA; len: 15; abundance: NA; j_gene: TRBJ1-4; v_gene: TRBV27
CDR3aa: CAWSVLGTGTNNYGYTF; CDR3nt: TGTGCCTGGAGTGTACTTGGGACAGGGACTAATAACTATGGCTACACCTTC; d_gene: TRBD1; len: 17; abundance: NA; j_gene: TRBJ1-2; v_gene: TRBV30
CDR3aa: CASSKGGIENIQYF; CDR3nt: TGTGCCAGTAGTAAAGGGGGCATCGAAAACATTCAGTACTTC; d_gene: TRBD1; len: 14; abundance: NA; j_gene: TRBJ2-4; v_gene: TRBV19
CDR3aa: CASSFRQGGPYEQYF; CDR3nt: TGTGCCAGCAGTTTTAGGCAGGGGGGGCCCTACGAGCAGTACTTC; d_gene: NA; len: 15; abundance: NA; j_gene: TRBJ2-7; v_gene: TRBV27
CDR3aa: CASNPPLYSNQPQHF; CDR3nt: TGTGCCAGCAACCCCCCACTTTATAGCAATCAGCCCCAGCATTTT; d_gene: NA; len: 15; abundance: NA; j_gene: TRBJ1-5; v_gene: TRBV28
CDR3aa: CASSLLARSSYNEQFF; CDR3nt: TGTGCCAGCAGCCTGCTAGCGAGAAGCTCCTACAATGAGCAGTTCTTC; d_gene: NA; len: 16; abundance: NA; j_gene: TRBJ2-1; v_gene: TRBV7-2
CDR3aa: CASSPGRAYEQYF; CDR3nt: TGTGCCAGCTCACCAGGCAGGGCCTACGAGCAGTACTTC; d_gene: NA; len: 13; abundance: NA; j_gene: TRBJ2-7; v_gene: TRBV18
CDR3aa: CASSLMGAGAGELFF; CDR3nt: TGTGCCAGCAGCTTAATGGGGGCTGGCGCCGGGGAGCTGTTTTTT; d_gene: NA; len: 15; abundance: few; j_gene: TRBJ2-2; v_gene: TRBV7-9
CDR3aa: CASSLGLVWETQYF; CDR3nt: TGCGCCAGCAGCCTGGGACTGGTGTGGGAGACCCAGTACTTC; d_gene: NA; len: 14; abundance: NA; j_gene: TRBJ2-5; v_gene: TRBV5-1
CDR3aa: CASKVTGANTGELFF; CDR3nt: TGTGCCAGTAAGGTGACAGGGGCGAACACCGGGGAGCTGTTTTTT; d_gene: TRBD1; len: 15; abundance: NA; j_gene: TRBJ2-2; v_gene: TRBV19
CDR3aa: CASSLEGSYEQYF; CDR3nt: TGTGCCAGCAGTTTAGAGGGTTCCTACGAGCAGTACTTC; d_gene: NA; len: 13; abundance: NA; j_gene: TRBJ2-7; v_gene: TRBV28
CDR3aa: CASGTGSEKLFF; CDR3nt: TGTGCCAGCGGGACAGGGAGCGAAAAACTGTTTTTT; d_gene: TRBD1; len: 12; abundance: NA; j_gene: TRBJ1-4; v_gene: TRBV2
CDR3aa: CASSLVWSDNEQFF; CDR3nt: TGTGCCAGCAGCTTAGTTTGGTCCGACAATGAGCAGTTCTTC; d_gene: NA; len: 14; abundance: NA; j_gene: TRBJ2-1; v_gene: TRBV13
CDR3aa: CASSLWGTGGDYGYTF; CDR3nt: TGTGCCAGCAGTCTTTGGGGGACAGGAGGGGACTATGGCTACACCTTC; d_gene: TRBD1; len: 16; abundance: NA; j_gene: TRBJ1-2; v_gene: TRBV2
CDR3aa: CASSVDRDGYTF; CDR3nt: TGCGCCAGCAGCGTGGACAGGGACGGCTACACCTTC; d_gene: TRBD1; len: 12; abundance: NA; j_gene: TRBJ1-2; v_gene: TRBV5-1
CDR3aa: CATGGVDLHSGNTIYF; CDR3nt: TGTGCCACCGGGGGGGTCGATCTGCACTCTGGAAACACCATATATTTT; d_gene: NA; len: 16; abundance: NA; j_gene: TRBJ1-3; v_gene: TRBV18
CDR3aa: CASSLLNSNEQFF; CDR3nt: TGCGCCAGCAGCTTGCTGAACAGCAATGAGCAGTTCTTC; d_gene: NA; len: 13; abundance: once; j_gene: TRBJ2-1; v_gene: TRBV5-1
CDR3aa: CASRNILTGGEAFF; CDR3nt: TGTGCCAGCAGGAACATATTGACAGGGGGGGAAGCTTTCTTT; d_gene: TRBD1; len: 14; abundance: few; j_gene: TRBJ1-1; v_gene: TRBV27
CDR3aa: CASSMGGSYGYTF; CDR3nt: TGTGCCAGTAGTATGGGGGGCAGCTATGGCTACACCTTC; d_gene: NA; len: 13; abundance: few; j_gene: TRBJ1-2; v_gene: TRBV19
CDR3aa: CASSPGQGREQYF; CDR3nt: TGTGCCAGCAGCCCCGGACAGGGTCGCGAGCAGTACTTC; d_gene: TRBD1; len: 13; abundance: few; j_gene: TRBJ2-7; v_gene: TRBV5-6
CDR3aa: CASSLAGTGNTIYF; CDR3nt: TGTGCCAGCAGTCTAGCAGGTACTGGAAACACCATATATTTT; d_gene: NA; len: 14; abundance: NA; j_gene: TRBJ1-3; v_gene: TRBV7-9
CDR3aa: CAISGSGSPGELFF; CDR3nt: TGTGCCATCTCAGGGTCAGGTAGCCCCGGGGAGCTGTTTTTT; d_gene: NA; len: 14; abundance: NA; j_gene: TRBJ2-2; v_gene: TRBV10-3